The clone carrying this TCR beta chain was found many times. Its target is not known. This entry is derived from a study of T-cell reconstitution after alpha-beta-depleted transplantation in children. General study results and limits: T-cell numbers and diversity one year post-transplant derived largely from freshly generated T cells.

TCRbeta library preparation incorporated unique molecular identifiers. TCRdb redid the calling of the PCR reads with MiXCR, one entry per CDR3 protein. The sample carries 65,000 to 85,000 distinct CDR3 sequences, approximately 10% recorded once. CDR3 length: 13 residues. Per the germline V gene, CDR1 is DFQATT and CDR2 is SNEGSKA (reference sequence). Between the trimmed V and J ends, which lost 2 bases and 7 bases, there was a span of 15 bases. The TCR originated in a boy aged 5-17 years with acute myeloid leukemia, due to receive a stem cell transplant. The chain couples TRBV20-1 to TRBJ2-7; D call uncertain. The material sequenced was PBMCs, taken before TCRalphabeta/CD19-depleted stem cell transplant. The DNA of the CDR3 is TGCAGTGCTAGACCCCCAACACGGCGGGAGCAGTACGTC. Translation gives CSARPPTRREQYV.